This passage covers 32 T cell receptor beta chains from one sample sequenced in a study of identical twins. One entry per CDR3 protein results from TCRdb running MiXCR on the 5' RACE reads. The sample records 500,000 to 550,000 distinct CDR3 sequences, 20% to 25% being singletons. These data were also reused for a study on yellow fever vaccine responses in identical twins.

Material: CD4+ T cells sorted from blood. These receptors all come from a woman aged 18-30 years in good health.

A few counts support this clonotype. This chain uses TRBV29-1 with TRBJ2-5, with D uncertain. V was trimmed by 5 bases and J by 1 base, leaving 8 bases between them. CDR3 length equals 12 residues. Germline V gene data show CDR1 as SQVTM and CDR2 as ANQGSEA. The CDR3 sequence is CSVLASQETQYF. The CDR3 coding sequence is TGCAGCGTTTTGGCTAGCCAAGAGACCCAGTACTTC.

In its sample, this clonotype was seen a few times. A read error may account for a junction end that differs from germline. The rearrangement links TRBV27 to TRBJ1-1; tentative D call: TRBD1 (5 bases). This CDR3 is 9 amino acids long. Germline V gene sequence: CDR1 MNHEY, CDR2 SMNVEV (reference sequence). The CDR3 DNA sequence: TGTGCCACCCACAGGAGAAGCTTTTTT. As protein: CATHRRSFF.

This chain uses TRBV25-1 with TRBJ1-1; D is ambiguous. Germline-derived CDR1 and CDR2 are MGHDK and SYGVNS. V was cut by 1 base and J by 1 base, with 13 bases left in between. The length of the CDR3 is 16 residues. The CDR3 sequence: CASSELNGHGNTEAFF. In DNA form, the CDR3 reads TGTGCCAGCAGTGAATTGAACGGTCACGGGAACACTGAAGCTTTCTTT.

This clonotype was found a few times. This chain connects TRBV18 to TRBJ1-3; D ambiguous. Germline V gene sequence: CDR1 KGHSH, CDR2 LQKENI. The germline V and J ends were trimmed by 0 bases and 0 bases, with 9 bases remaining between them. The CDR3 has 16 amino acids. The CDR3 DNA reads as TGTGCCAGCTCACCACCGGGTTACAACTCTGGAAACACCATATATTTT. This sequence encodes CASSPPGYNSGNTIYF.

CDR3 sequence reads: CASSLAATRDEQYF. CDR3 coding DNA: TGTGCCAGCAGCTTAGCGGCGACTAGAGACGAGCAGTACTTC. The rearrangement uses TRBV7-8 and TRBJ2-7, with D perhaps TRBD2 (6 bases). This CDR3 comprises 14 residues. V was trimmed by 0 bases and J by 5 bases, leaving 11 bases between them. Germline loops: CDR1 SGHVS, CDR2 FQNEAQ.

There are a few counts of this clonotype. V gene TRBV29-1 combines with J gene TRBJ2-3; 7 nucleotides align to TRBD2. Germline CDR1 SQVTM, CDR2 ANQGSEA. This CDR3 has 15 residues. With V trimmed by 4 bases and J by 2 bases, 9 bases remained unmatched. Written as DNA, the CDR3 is TGCAGCGTTGTTCGGCTAGCGGAGATCACAGATACGCAGTATTTT. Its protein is CSVVRLAEITDTQYF.

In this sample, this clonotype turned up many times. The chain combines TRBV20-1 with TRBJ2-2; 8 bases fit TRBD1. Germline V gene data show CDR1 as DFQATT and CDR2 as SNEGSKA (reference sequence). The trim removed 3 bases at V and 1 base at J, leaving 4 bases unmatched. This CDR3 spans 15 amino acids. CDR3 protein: CSASKDRGNTGELFF. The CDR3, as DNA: TGCAGTGCTAGTAAAGACAGGGGGAACACCGGGGAGCTGTTTTTT.

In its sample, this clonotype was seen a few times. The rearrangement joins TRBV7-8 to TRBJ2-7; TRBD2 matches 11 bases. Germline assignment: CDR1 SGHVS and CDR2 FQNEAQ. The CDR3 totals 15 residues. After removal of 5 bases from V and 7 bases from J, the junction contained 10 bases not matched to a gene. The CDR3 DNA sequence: TGTGCCAGCAGCCCTGGATTGACTAGCGGGAAAGAGCAGTACTTC. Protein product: CASSPGLTSGKEQYF.

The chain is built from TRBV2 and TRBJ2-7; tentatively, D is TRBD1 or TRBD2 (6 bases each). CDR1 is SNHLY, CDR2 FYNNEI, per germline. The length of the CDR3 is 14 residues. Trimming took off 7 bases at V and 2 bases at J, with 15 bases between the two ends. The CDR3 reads CASKGGQAPYEQYV. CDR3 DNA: TGTGCCAGCAAAGGGGGGCAGGCGCCCTACGAGCAGTACGTC.

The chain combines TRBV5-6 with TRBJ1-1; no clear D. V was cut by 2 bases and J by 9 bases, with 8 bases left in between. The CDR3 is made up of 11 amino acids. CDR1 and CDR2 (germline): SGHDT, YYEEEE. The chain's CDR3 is CASSLGRKAFF. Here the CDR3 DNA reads TGTGCCAGCAGCTTAGGACGGAAAGCTTTCTTT.

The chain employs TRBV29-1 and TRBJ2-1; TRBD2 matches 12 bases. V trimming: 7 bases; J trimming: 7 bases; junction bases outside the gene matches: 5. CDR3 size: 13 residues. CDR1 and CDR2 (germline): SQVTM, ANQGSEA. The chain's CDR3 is CSAGTSGWNEQFF. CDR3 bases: TGCAGCGCTGGGACTAGCGGGTGGAATGAGCAGTTCTTC.

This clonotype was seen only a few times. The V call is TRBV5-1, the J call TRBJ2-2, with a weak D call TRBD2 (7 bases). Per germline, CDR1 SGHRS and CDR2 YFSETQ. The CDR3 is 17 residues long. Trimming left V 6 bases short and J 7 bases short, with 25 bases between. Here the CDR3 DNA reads TGCGCCAGCACCAACGAACGAGGGGGGGGCATTGGCGGGGAGCTGTTTTTT. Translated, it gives CASTNERGGGIGGELFF.

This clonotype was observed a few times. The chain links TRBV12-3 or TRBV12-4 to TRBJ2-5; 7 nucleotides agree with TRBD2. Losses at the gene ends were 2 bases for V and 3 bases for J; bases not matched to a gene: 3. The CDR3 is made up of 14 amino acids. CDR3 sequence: CASSLRLAKETQYF. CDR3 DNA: TGTGCCAGCAGTTTAAGACTAGCCAAAGAGACCCAGTACTTC.

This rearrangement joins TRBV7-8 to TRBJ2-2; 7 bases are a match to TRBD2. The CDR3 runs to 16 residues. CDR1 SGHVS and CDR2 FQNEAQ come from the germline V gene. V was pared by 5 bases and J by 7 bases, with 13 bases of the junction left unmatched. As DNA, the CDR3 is TGTGCCAGCAGCCTTCGGACTAGATCTTCCAACGGGGAGCTGTTTTTT. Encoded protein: CASSLRTRSSNGELFF.

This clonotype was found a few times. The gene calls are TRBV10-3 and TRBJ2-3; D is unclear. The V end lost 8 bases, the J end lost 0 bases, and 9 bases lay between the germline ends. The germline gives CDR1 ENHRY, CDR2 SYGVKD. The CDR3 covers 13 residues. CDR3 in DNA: TGTGCCATCCAGAGACAAAGCACAGATACGCAGTATTTT. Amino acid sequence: CAIQRQSTDTQYF.

The CDR3 is CASSLGPRTLGSYNEQFF. CDR3 coding DNA: TGCGCCAGCAGCTTGGGCCCCCGGACGCTGGGCTCCTACAATGAGCAGTTCTTC. The chain uses TRBV5-1 and TRBJ2-1; no clear D gene. Trimming cost V 0 bases and J 0 bases, with 16 bases left between them. Germline V gives CDR1 SGHRS, CDR2 YFSETQ. This CDR3 has 18 amino acids. Filled out from reference TRBV5-1 and TRBJ2-1, the complete variable domain reads KAGVTQTPRYLIKTRGQQVTLSCSPISGHRSVSWYQQTPGQGLQFLFEYFSETQRNKGNFPGRFSGRQFSNSRSEMNVSTLELGDSALYLCASSLGPRTLGSYNEQFFGPGTRLTVL.

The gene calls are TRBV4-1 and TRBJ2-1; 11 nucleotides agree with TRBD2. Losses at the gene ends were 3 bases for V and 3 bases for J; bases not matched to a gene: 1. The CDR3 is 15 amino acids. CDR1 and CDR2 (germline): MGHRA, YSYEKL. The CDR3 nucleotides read TGCGCCAGCAGCCACGGACTAGCGGGCTACAATGAGCAGTTCTTC. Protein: CASSHGLAGYNEQFF.

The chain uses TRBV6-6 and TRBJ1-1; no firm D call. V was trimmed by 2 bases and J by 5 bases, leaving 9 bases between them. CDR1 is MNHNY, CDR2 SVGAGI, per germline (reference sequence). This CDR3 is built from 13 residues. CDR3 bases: TGTGCCAGCAGTTACGTCCGGGAGACTGAAGCTTTCTTT. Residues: CASSYVRETEAFF.

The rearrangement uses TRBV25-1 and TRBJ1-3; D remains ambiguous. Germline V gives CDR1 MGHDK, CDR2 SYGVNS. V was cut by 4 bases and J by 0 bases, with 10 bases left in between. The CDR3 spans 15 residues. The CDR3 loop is CASSAETSSGNTIYF. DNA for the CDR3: TGTGCCAGCAGTGCAGAGACCAGCTCTGGAAACACCATATATTTT. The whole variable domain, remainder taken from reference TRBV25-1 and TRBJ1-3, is EADIYQTPRYLVIGTGKKITLECSQTMGHDKMYWYQQDPGMELHLIHYSYGVNSTEKGDLSSESTVSRIRTEHFPLTLESARPSHTSQYLCASSAETSSGNTIYFGEGSWLTVV.

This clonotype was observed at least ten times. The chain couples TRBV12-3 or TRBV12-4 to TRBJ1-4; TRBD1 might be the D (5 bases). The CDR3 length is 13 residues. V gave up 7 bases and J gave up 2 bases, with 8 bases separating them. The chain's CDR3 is CASMRGTNEKLFF. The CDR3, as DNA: TGTGCCAGCATGAGGGGCACTAATGAAAAACTGTTTTTT.

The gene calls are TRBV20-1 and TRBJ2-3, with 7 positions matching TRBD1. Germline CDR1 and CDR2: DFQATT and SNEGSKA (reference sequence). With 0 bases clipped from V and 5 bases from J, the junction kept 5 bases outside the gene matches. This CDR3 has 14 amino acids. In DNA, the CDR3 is TGCAGTGCTAGAGATTCAGGGGGAATAGATACGCAGTATTTT. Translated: CSARDSGGIDTQYF.

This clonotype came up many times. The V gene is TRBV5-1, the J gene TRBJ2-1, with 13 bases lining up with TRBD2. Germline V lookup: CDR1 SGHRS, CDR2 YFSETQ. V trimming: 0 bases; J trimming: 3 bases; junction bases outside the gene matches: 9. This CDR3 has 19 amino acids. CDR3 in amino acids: CASSLDSGTSGKNYNEQFF. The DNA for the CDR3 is TGCGCCAGCAGCTTGGATTCCGGGACTAGCGGGAAGAACTACAATGAGCAGTTCTTC.

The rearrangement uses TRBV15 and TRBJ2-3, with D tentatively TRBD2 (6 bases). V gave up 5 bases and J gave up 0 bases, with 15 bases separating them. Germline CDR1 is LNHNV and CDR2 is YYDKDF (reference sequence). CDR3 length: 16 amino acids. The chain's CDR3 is CATSPLRGYSTDTQYF. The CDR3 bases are TGTGCCACCAGCCCCCTACGGGGGTATAGCACAGATACGCAGTATTTT.

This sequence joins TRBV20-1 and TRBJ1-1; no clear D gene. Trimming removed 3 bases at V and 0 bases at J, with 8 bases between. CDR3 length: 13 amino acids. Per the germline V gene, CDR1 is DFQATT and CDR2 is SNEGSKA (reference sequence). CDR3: CSASYRVNTEAFF. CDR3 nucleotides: TGCAGTGCTAGTTACCGTGTGAACACTGAAGCTTTCTTT.

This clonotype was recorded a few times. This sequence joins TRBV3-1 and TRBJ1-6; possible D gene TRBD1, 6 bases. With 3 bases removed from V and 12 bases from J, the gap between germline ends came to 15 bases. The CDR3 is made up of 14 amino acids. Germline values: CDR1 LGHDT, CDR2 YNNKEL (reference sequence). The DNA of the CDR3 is TGTGCCAGCAGCCAGGCGACAGGTCCGGGACCCCTCCACTTT. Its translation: CASSQATGPGPLHF.

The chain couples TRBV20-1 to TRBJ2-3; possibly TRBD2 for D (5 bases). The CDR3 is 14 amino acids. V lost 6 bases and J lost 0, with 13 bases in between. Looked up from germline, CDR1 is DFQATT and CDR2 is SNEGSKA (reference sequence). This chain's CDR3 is CSAVREYSTDTQYF. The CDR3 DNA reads TGCAGTGCCGTAAGGGAGTATAGCACAGATACGCAGTATTTT.

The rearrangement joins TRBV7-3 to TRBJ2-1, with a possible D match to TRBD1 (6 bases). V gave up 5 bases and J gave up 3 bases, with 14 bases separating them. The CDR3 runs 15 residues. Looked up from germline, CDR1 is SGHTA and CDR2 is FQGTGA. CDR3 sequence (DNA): TGTGCCAGCAGCCTACCGGGGACAAACTACAATGAGCAGTTCTTC. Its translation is CASSLPGTNYNEQFF.

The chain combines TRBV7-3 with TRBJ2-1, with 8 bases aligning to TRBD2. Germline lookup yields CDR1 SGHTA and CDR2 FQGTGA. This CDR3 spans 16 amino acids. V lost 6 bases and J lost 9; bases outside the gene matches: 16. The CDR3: CASSQIGTRVSGEQFF. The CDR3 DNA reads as TGTGCCAGCAGTCAGATAGGGACTAGAGTTTCGGGTGAGCAGTTCTTC. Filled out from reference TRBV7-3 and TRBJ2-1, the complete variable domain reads GAGVSQTPSNKVTEKGKYVELRCDPISGHTALYWYRQSLGQGPEFLIYFQGTGAADDSGLPNDRFFAVRPEGSVSTLKIQRTERGDSAVYLCASSQIGTRVSGEQFFGPGTRLTVL.

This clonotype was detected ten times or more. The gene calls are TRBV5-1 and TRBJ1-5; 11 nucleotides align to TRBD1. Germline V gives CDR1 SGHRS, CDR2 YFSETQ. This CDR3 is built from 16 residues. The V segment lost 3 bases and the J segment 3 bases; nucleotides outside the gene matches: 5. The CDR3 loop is CASSSGTGGSNQPQHF. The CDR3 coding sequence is TGCGCCAGCAGCTCCGGGACAGGGGGATCCAATCAGCCCCAGCATTTT.

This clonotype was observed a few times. The CDR3 nucleotides read TGTGCCAGCAGTTTATGGCAGACGGGACAGCCCCAGCATTTT. As protein: CASSLWQTGQPQHF. V is TRBV12-3 or TRBV12-4 and J is TRBJ1-5; D gene ambiguous. V gave up 2 bases and J gave up 7 bases, with 12 bases separating them. The CDR3 totals 14 residues.

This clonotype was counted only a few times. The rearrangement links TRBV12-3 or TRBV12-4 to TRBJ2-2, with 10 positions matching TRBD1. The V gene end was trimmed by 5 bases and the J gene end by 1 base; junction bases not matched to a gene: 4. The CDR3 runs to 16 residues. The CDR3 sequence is CASSPWDRGNTGELFF. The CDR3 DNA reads TGTGCCAGCAGTCCATGGGACAGGGGGAACACCGGGGAGCTGTTTTTT.

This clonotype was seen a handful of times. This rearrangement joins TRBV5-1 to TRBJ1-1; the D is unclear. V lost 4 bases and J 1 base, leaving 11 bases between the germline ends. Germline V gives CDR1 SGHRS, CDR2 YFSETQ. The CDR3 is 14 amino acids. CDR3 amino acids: CASSRQMTNTEAFF. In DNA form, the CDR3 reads TGCGCCAGCAGCCGACAAATGACGAACACTGAAGCTTTCTTT.